This passage covers 27 T cell receptor beta chains from one sample sequenced in a study of blood T cell repertoires in COVID-19. Sequencing used immunoSEQ multiplex PCR; TCRdb keeps in-frame clones, though not all of them. The table shows fewer than 40,000 clones, with roughly 85% occurring only once. What was sequenced was peripheral blood. All receptors derive from a human donor in a cohort sampled during active COVID-19.

The rearrangement links TRBV2 to TRBJ1-1; a possible D gene is TRBD1 (5 bases). CDR1 is SNHLY, CDR2 FYNNEI, per germline. V was cut by 7 bases and J by 4 bases, with 19 bases left in between. The CDR3 runs 15 residues. For the CDR3, the DNA is TGTGCCAGCAACACCGTCGGGGGTCCCTCCACTGAAGCTTTCTTT. It yields the protein CASNTVGGPSTEAFF.

This chain links TRBV3-1 (or the pseudogene TRBV3-2) with TRBJ2-5; TRBD2 aligns across 11 bases. J was trimmed by 5 bases and V by 0 bases; bases with no gene match: 2. The germline V gene has CDR1 LGHDT and CDR2 YNNKEL (reference sequence). The CDR3 loop spans 15 amino acids. CDR3: CASSQDSGGAETQYF. CDR3 nucleotide sequence: TGTGCCAGCAGCCAAGATAGCGGGGGGGCCGAGACCCAGTACTTC.

The gene calls are TRBV30 and TRBJ2-4; D is perhaps TRBD2 (6 bases). Germline V gene sequence: CDR1 GTSNPN, CDR2 SVGIG (reference sequence). The CDR3 is 14 amino acids. Trimming pared 0 bases from V and 9 bases from J, leaving 15 bases between. The CDR3 DNA is TGTGCCTGGAGTGTCGGGGACTTCCCGAGCATTCAGTACTTC. Translation: CAWSVGDFPSIQYF.

The chain combines TRBV14 with TRBJ2-7; TRBD2 matches 7 bases. Germline CDR1 reads SGHDN; CDR2 reads FVKESK. This CDR3 spans 13 amino acids. V lost 7 bases and J lost 7; bases outside the gene matches: 10. This CDR3 is CASTPHGEGEQYF. CDR3 DNA sequence: TGTGCCAGCACCCCACACGGGGAGGGGGAGCAGTACTTC.

The chain links TRBV20-1 to TRBJ1-2; no clear D gene. The germline V gene has CDR1 DFQATT and CDR2 SNEGSKA (reference sequence). This CDR3 has 11 residues. The ends were cut back, 5 bases at V and 5 bases at J, with 9 bases in the middle. The chain's CDR3 is CSALWEYGYTF. The CDR3, as DNA: TGCAGTGCTTTATGGGAGTATGGCTACACCTTC.

The chain combines TRBV7-3 with TRBJ1-2; 7 positions match TRBD1. The CDR3 runs to 13 residues. The germline V gene has CDR1 SGHTA and CDR2 FQGTGA. V shed 5 bases, J shed 8 bases, and the junction held 8 bases outside the gene matches. The CDR3 loop reads CASSINRGSGYTF. DNA for the CDR3: TGTGCCAGCAGCATAAACAGGGGTTCCGGCTACACCTTC.

In this sample, this clone turned up once. The V and J genes are TRBV9 and TRBJ2-7; TRBD1 agrees at 8 bases. The V gene's germline CDR1 is SGDLS and CDR2 YYNGEE. The CDR3 is 17 amino acids. The J segment lost 0 bases and the V segment lost 3 bases, leaving 11 bases of the junction unmatched. The CDR3 region is CASSARQGAGISYEQYF. The CDR3 bases are TGTGCCAGCAGCGCCCGGCAGGGGGCGGGTATCTCCTACGAGCAGTACTTC.

The chain is built from TRBV10-3 and TRBJ1-5; no clear D. V was pared by 0 bases and J by 3 bases, with 3 bases between. Germline V gene data show CDR1 as ENHRY and CDR2 as SYGVKD. The CDR3 sequence is 13 residues long. The CDR3 sequence: CAISESYNQPQHF. CDR3 nucleotide sequence: TGTGCCATCAGTGAGTCGTACAATCAGCCCCAGCATTTT.

The chain has TRBV18 and TRBJ1-6, with TRBD1 matching over 7 bases. With V trimmed by 5 bases and J by 0 bases, 7 bases remained unmatched. Germline lookup yields CDR1 KGHSH and CDR2 LQKENI. The CDR3 has 17 amino acids. Written as DNA, the CDR3 is TGTGCCAGCTCAGCGACAGGGTGGGGCTCCTATAATTCACCCCTCCACTTT. As protein: CASSATGWGSYNSPLHF.

The chain employs TRBV5-1 and TRBJ2-1; 8 positions match TRBD2. The V gene's germline CDR1 is SGHRS and CDR2 YFSETQ. V trimming: 4 bases; J trimming: 0 bases; junction bases outside the gene matches: 6. The CDR3 extends over 16 amino acids. The CDR3 DNA reads as TGCGCCAGCAGCCCGGGAGGGGGTAGCTCCTACAATGAGCAGTTCTTC. Translation gives CASSPGGGSSYNEQFF.

The rearrangement joins TRBV7-9 to TRBJ1-4; D perhaps matches TRBD1 (6 bases). The CDR3 is made up of 17 amino acids. V was cut by 2 bases and J by 8 bases, with 21 bases left in between. Germline assignment: CDR1 SEHNR and CDR2 FQNEAQ (reference sequence). CDR3 sequence (DNA): TGTGCCAGCAGCTTACGAACTTCAGGGGAATTAAAAGAAAAACTGTTTTTT. This translates into CASSLRTSGELKEKLFF.

V gene TRBV5-6 combines with J gene TRBJ1-5, with TRBD1 as a possible D gene (6 bases). The CDR3 sequence is 16 residues long. The germline V gene encodes CDR1 SGHDT and CDR2 YYEEEE. The V end was cut by 1 base, the J end by 3 bases, with 14 bases between. The CDR3 reads CASSLYTQGFNQPQHF. CDR3 nucleotide sequence: TGTGCCAGCAGCTTGTATACCCAGGGGTTCAATCAGCCCCAGCATTTT.

The CDR3 loop is CASSTSGTGGHGYGYTF. The CDR3 region has the DNA TGTGCCAGCAGCACCTCCGGGACAGGGGGACATGGCTATGGCTACACCTTC. The V call is TRBV11-2, the J call TRBJ1-2; TRBD1 matches at 11 bases. Looked up from germline, CDR1 is SGHAT and CDR2 is FQNNGV. The J segment lost 4 bases and the V segment lost 5 bases, leaving 12 bases of the junction unmatched. The CDR3 runs 17 residues.

The J gene is TRBJ1-2, the V gene TRBV6-1; no reliable D call. V lost 2 bases and J 8 bases, leaving 18 bases between the germline ends. Germline values: CDR1 MNHNS, CDR2 SASEGT. The CDR3 loop spans 15 amino acids. The CDR3, as DNA: TGTGCCAGCAGTGAAACTTGGGGAGGGAGAGGAGGCTACACCTTC. Translating gives CASSETWGGRGGYTF.

The chain is built from TRBV7-2 and TRBJ2-3, with D possibly being TRBD1 (6 bases). Between the trimmed V and J ends, which lost 4 bases and 0 bases, there was a span of 20 bases. Germline V gives CDR1 SGHTA, CDR2 FQGNSA. CDR3 size: 18 residues. Written as DNA, the CDR3 is TGTGCCAGCAGCTCGAAGAACCAACAGGGTTGGAGCACAGATACGCAGTATTTT. Translated: CASSSKNQQGWSTDTQYF.

This clone was recorded only once. This chain uses TRBV6-5 with TRBJ1-2; D ambiguous. Germline V gene sequence: CDR1 MNHEY, CDR2 SVGAGI. V lost 6 bases and J 8 bases, leaving 19 bases between the germline ends. The CDR3 spans 14 residues. The CDR3 loop reads CASSRMSPQAGYTF. CDR3 nucleotide sequence: TGTGCCAGCAGCCGCATGAGCCCCCAGGCGGGCTACACCTTC.

V usage is TRBV6-1 and J usage is TRBJ1-1; D not resolved. The CDR3 length is 12 residues. Germline CDR1 is MNHNS and CDR2 is SASEGT. V shed 3 bases and J shed 10 bases, with 12 bases lying between them. The CDR3 loop is CASSELGGIAFF. For the CDR3, the DNA is TGTGCCAGCAGTGAGCTAGGAGGGATAGCTTTCTTT.

The chain combines TRBV5-5 with TRBJ1-1, with D uncertain. The CDR3 runs to 13 residues. Between the trimmed V and J ends, which lost 2 bases and 0 bases, there was a span of 5 bases. Germline V CDR1 and CDR2: SGHKS, YYEKEE (reference sequence). Here the CDR3 reads CASSFLMNTEAFF. Here the CDR3 DNA reads TGTGCCAGCAGCTTTCTTATGAACACTGAAGCTTTCTTT.

V usage is TRBV12-3 or TRBV12-4 and J usage is TRBJ1-4; no definite D call. V was clipped by 2 bases and J by 8 bases, with 9 bases between them. This CDR3 is 13 amino acids long. The CDR3 reads CASSLNTMEKLFF. The CDR3 DNA sequence: TGTGCCAGCAGTTTAAACACGATGGAAAAACTGTTTTTT.

This clone was found a few times. This sequence joins TRBV6-1 and TRBJ1-2, with 7 bases aligning to TRBD1. J was trimmed by 4 bases and V by 6 bases; bases with no gene match: 14. The CDR3 has 16 residues. The V gene's germline CDR1 is MNHNS and CDR2 SASEGT. DNA for the CDR3: TGTGCCAGCAGCGAATCCCGACAGGGAGGCCCCTATGGCTACACCTTC. Its protein product is CASSESRQGGPYGYTF.

As concerns this clone: The sample carries other DNA sequences with the same CDR3. V usage is TRBV6-5 and J usage is TRBJ1-2, with D possibly being TRBD1 (5 bases). Germline lookup yields CDR1 MNHEY and CDR2 SVGAGI. The CDR3 is made up of 12 amino acids. The V gene lost 9 bases and the J gene lost 3 bases, with 11 bases spanning the gap. CDR3 residues: CASRGRDYGYTF. CDR3 DNA sequence: TGTGCCAGTAGGGGCAGGGACTATGGCTACACCTTC.

CDR3 sequence reads: CASSLLGKGADTQYF. The CDR3 DNA sequence: TGTGCCAGCAGCTTGCTGGGCAAGGGGGCAGATACGCAGTATTTT. The chain joins TRBV5-6 to TRBJ2-3, with D tentatively TRBD1 (6 bases). V lost 1 base to trimming and J lost 4 bases, with 13 bases between them. CDR3 length: 15 residues. Germline V CDR1 and CDR2: SGHDT, YYEEEE.

V gene TRBV29-1 combines with J gene TRBJ2-1, with 12 bases lining up with TRBD1. Trimming removed 5 bases from V and 9 bases from J; junction bases left unmatched: 14. The V gene's germline CDR1 is SQVTM and CDR2 ANQGSEA. This CDR3 comprises 16 residues. CDR3 nucleotide sequence: TGCAGCGTTCCACGGTCGGCGGGACAGGGGGCGAGTGAGCAGTTCTTC. Amino acid sequence: CSVPRSAGQGASEQFF.

V is TRBV6-5 and J is TRBJ2-7; the match to TRBD1 covers 8 bases. After removal of 2 bases from V and 5 bases from J, the junction contained 8 bases not matched to a gene. There are 15 residues in the CDR3. Germline-derived CDR1 and CDR2 are MNHEY and SVGAGI. CDR3 in DNA: TGTGCCAGCAGTTACGGTCGAGACAGGGGAGACGAGCAGTACTTC. Its protein is CASSYGRDRGDEQYF.

V usage is TRBV7-3 and J usage is TRBJ2-3; 9 nucleotides line up with TRBD2. The germline V gene has CDR1 SGHTA and CDR2 FQGTGA. V lost 2 bases and J lost 2; bases outside the gene matches: 5. This CDR3 is built from 16 residues. This chain's CDR3 is CASSLYPSGTTDTQYF. CDR3 DNA: TGTGCCAGCAGCTTATATCCTAGCGGGACCACAGATACGCAGTATTTT.

The V and J genes are TRBV30 and TRBJ1-4; D unclear. This CDR3 has 13 residues. Germline lookup yields CDR1 GTSNPN and CDR2 SVGIG (reference sequence). With 3 bases removed from V and 3 bases from J, the gap between germline ends came to 8 bases. The chain's CDR3 is CAWRKSPNEKLFF. The DNA for the CDR3 is TGTGCCTGGAGAAAGAGCCCTAATGAAAAACTGTTTTTT.

The rearrangement uses TRBV12-5 and TRBJ2-2; weak D call: TRBD2 (6 bases). Trimming stripped 5 bases from V and 4 bases from J, with 11 bases between. The germline V gene encodes CDR1 LGHNT and CDR2 FRNRAP. The CDR3 sequence is 14 residues long. The CDR3 sequence: CASGGTPTTGELFF. The CDR3 DNA is TGTGCTAGTGGTGGGACTCCTACCACCGGGGAGCTGTTTTTT.